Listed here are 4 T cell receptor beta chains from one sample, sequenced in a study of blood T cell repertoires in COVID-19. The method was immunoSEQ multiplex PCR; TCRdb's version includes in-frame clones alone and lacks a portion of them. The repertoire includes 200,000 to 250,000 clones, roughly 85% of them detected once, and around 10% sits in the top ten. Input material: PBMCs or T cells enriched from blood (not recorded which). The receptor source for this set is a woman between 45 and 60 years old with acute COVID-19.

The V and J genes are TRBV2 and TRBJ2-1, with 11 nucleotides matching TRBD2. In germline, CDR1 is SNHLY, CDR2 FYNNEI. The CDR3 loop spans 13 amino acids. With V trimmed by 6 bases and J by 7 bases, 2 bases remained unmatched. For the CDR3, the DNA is TGTGCCAGCAGCAGACTAGCGGGAAATGAGCAGTTCTTC. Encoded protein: CASSRLAGNEQFF.

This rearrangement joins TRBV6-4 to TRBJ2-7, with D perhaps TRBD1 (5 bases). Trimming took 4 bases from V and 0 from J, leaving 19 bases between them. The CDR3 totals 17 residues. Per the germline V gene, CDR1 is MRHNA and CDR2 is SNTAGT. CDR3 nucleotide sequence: TGTGCCAGCAGTGCCGACCGACTCCACAGGAGCTCCTACGAGCAGTACTTC. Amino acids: CASSADRLHRSSYEQYF.

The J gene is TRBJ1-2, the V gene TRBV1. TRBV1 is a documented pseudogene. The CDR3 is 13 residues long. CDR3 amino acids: CTSSQGRGCGYTF. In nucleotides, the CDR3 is TGCACCAGCAGCCAAGGCCGGGGTTGTGGCTACACCTTC.

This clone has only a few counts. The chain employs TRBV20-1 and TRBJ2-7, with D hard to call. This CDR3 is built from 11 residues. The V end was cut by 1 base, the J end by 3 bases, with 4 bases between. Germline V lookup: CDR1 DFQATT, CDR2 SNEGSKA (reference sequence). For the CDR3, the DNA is TGCAGTGCTAGAGTTAACTACGAGCAGTACTTC. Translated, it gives CSARVNYEQYF.